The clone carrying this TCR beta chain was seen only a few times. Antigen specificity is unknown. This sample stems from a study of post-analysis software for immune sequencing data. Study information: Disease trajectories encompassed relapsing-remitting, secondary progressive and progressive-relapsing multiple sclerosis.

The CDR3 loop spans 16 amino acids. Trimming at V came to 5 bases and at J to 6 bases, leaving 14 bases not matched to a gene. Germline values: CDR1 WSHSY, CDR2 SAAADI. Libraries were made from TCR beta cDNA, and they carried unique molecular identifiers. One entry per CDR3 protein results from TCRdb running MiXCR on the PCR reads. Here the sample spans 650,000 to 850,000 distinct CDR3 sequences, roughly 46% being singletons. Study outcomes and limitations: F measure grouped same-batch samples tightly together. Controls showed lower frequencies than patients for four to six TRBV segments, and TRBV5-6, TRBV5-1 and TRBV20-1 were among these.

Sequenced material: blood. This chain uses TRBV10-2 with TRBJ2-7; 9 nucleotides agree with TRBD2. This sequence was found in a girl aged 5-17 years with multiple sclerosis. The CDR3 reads CASSNSGSYPLAEQYF. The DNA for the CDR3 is TGCGCCAGCAGTAATAGCGGGAGCTACCCTCTCGCCGAGCAGTACTTC.